These 18 T cell receptor beta chains were sequenced from one sample in a study of blood T cell repertoires in COVID-19. The protocol was immunoSEQ multiplex PCR, while the TCRdb copy is restricted to in-frame clones and leaves out a portion. The table includes about 360,000 clones, about 87% detected once. Material for sequencing was PBMCs or T cells enriched from blood (not recorded which). All receptors derive from a man aged 35 to 55 in a cohort exposed to, infected with or recovered from COVID-19 (not recorded which).

The chain has TRBV10-3 and TRBJ2-7; 7 bases map to TRBD2. The CDR3 extends over 14 amino acids. J gave up 0 bases and V 6 bases, and 5 bases lay outside the gene matches. Germline-derived CDR1 and CDR2 are ENHRY and SYGVKD. CDR3 nucleotides: TGTGCCATCAGACCGAGCGGGGACTCCTACGAGCAGTACTTC. Translating it yields CAIRPSGDSYEQYF.

The CDR3 loop reads CASSEGQGGMNTEAFF. The CDR3 DNA reads TGTGCCAGCAGTGAGGGACAGGGGGGGATGAACACTGAAGCTTTCTTT. The chain uses TRBV2 and TRBJ1-1; 11 nucleotides align to TRBD1. Trimming at V came to 3 bases and at J to 0 bases, leaving 3 bases not matched to a gene. CDR3 size: 16 residues. Germline V gene data show CDR1 as SNHLY and CDR2 as FYNNEI.

This chain connects TRBV11-2 to TRBJ1-1, with D possibly being TRBD1 (6 bases). V was trimmed by 4 bases and J by 6 bases, leaving 15 bases between them. Germline V CDR1 and CDR2: SGHAT, FQNNGV. The CDR3 is 14 amino acids. In DNA form, the CDR3 reads TGTGCCAGCAGCTCCACAGGGAGGGTCTCTGAAGCTTTCTTT. Translation: CASSSTGRVSEAFF.

In its sample, this clone was seen a few times. This rearrangement joins TRBV19 to TRBJ2-3; TRBD2 matches 9 bases. Germline CDR1 LNHDA, CDR2 SQIVND (reference sequence). The ends lost 4 bases at V and 0 bases at J; junction bases unmatched: 8. This CDR3 region has 17 residues. The CDR3 spells CASSTSTSGPSTDTQYF. CDR3 nucleotide sequence: TGTGCCAGTAGTACCTCGACTAGCGGACCTAGCACAGATACGCAGTATTTT.

J is TRBJ2-1 and V is TRBV9; TRBD2 matches at 11 bases. Germline V CDR1 and CDR2: SGDLS, YYNGEE. This CDR3 has 15 residues. V lost 5 bases to trimming and J lost 6 bases; unmatched junction nucleotides: 7. The chain's CDR3 is CASSETSGTVNEQFF. The DNA of the CDR3 is TGTGCCAGCAGTGAGACTAGCGGGACTGTCAATGAGCAGTTCTTC.

The V call is TRBV6-5, the J call TRBJ1-4; tentatively, D is TRBD1 (5 bases). CDR3 size: 15 residues. Germline values: CDR1 MNHEY, CDR2 SVGAGI. V was clipped by 5 bases and J by 2 bases, with 12 bases between them. The CDR3 protein is CASSTGHHTNEKLFF. CDR3 sequence (DNA): TGTGCCAGCAGTACCGGACATCACACTAATGAAAAACTGTTTTTT.

The chain is built from TRBV6-1 and TRBJ1-4, with TRBD1 as a possible D gene (6 bases). This CDR3 region has 15 residues. V shed 1 base and J shed 7 bases, with 13 bases lying between them. Germline assignment: CDR1 MNHNS and CDR2 SASEGT. The CDR3 DNA reads TGTGCCAGCAGTGAAGTCTGGGGGCAGGTTGAAAAACTGTTTTTT. Translating gives CASSEVWGQVEKLFF.

The chain couples TRBV6-5 to TRBJ2-1, with 9 bases fitting TRBD1. This CDR3 region has 13 residues. Germline CDR1 and CDR2: MNHEY and SVGAGI. With 10 bases clipped from V and 9 bases from J, the junction kept 10 bases outside the gene matches. The CDR3 is CAISGQGPPEQFF. Here the CDR3 DNA reads TGTGCCATCTCGGGACAGGGTCCCCCTGAGCAGTTCTTC.

This clone was seen only once. The chain recombines TRBV24-1 with TRBJ2-3, with D unclear. The germline V gene has CDR1 KGHDR and CDR2 SFDVKD. The CDR3 spans 13 residues. V was pared by 10 bases and J by 3 bases, with 13 bases between. CDR3 protein: CATGIAVTDTQYF. The CDR3 nucleotides are TGTGCCACAGGCATAGCTGTAACAGATACGCAGTATTTT.

The V call is TRBV9, the J call TRBJ2-7, with TRBD2 matching over 10 bases. The CDR3 covers 19 residues. Germline V gene lookup returns CDR1 SGDLS and CDR2 YYNGEE. With 0 bases clipped from V and 5 bases from J, the junction kept 17 bases outside the gene matches. Here the CDR3 reads CASSVVGRSSGSSHHEQYF. The CDR3, as DNA: TGTGCCAGCAGCGTAGTGGGTAGGTCTAGCGGGAGTAGTCACCACGAGCAGTACTTC.

The chain combines TRBV5-5 with TRBJ2-2, with D possibly being TRBD2 (5 bases). V dropped 6 bases and J dropped 0 bases, with 9 bases sitting between them. Germline V CDR1 and CDR2: SGHKS, YYEKEE (reference sequence). The CDR3 spans 14 residues. CDR3 amino acids: CASIANTNTGELFF. The CDR3 DNA reads TGTGCCAGCATAGCGAATACGAACACCGGGGAGCTGTTTTTT.

This clone showed up just once. The V call is TRBV19, the J call TRBJ1-1; TRBD1 matches 7 bases. CDR3 length equals 15 residues. V lost 7 bases to trimming and J lost 5 bases; unmatched junction nucleotides: 13. Germline loops: CDR1 LNHDA, CDR2 SQIVND (reference sequence). The CDR3 sequence is CASTPPGRGFTEAFF. CDR3 in DNA: TGTGCCAGTACCCCCCCGGGCAGGGGGTTTACTGAAGCTTTCTTT.

The rearrangement joins TRBV14 to TRBJ2-7; no firm D call. Germline CDR1 SGHDN, CDR2 FVKESK. This CDR3 is built from 13 residues. V gave up 2 bases and J gave up 6 bases, with 11 bases separating them. CDR3 region: CASSQTSSGEQYF. The DNA for the CDR3 is TGTGCCAGCAGCCAAACATCTAGTGGCGAGCAGTACTTC. Based on the CDR3 plus reference TRBV14 and TRBJ2-7, the full variable domain is EAGVTQFPSHSVIEKGQTVTLRCDPISGHDNLYWYRRVMGKEIKFLLHFVKESKQDESGMPNNRFLAERTGGTYSTLKVQPAELEDSGVYFCASSQTSSGEQYFGPGTRLTVT.

The chain employs TRBV28 and TRBJ1-2; TRBD1 agrees at 8 bases. V shed 5 bases and J 8 bases; nucleotides not matched to a gene: 7. CDR1 and CDR2 from the germline V gene are MDHEN and SYDVKM. This CDR3 is 13 amino acids long. This CDR3 reads CASSNGQGHGYTF. DNA for the CDR3: TGTGCCAGCAGTAATGGACAGGGACACGGCTACACCTTC.

The chain employs TRBV18 and TRBJ1-1; D gene ambiguous. Trimming left V 4 bases short and J 7 bases short, with 10 bases between. This CDR3 is 12 amino acids long. The V gene's germline CDR1 is KGHSH and CDR2 LQKENI. CDR3 DNA: TGTGCCAGCTCACGGTTGAGCGGTGAAGCTTTCTTT. It specifies CASSRLSGEAFF.

This clone was picked up one time. The chain employs TRBV7-9 and TRBJ1-1, with D hard to call. This CDR3 has 16 residues. The V end was cut by 5 bases, the J end by 3 bases, with 19 bases between. CDR1 is SEHNR and CDR2 is FQNEAQ in the germline V gene (reference sequence). The CDR3 sequence: CASSPLTSPPDTEAFF. Here the CDR3 DNA reads TGTGCCAGCAGCCCCTTGACTAGTCCCCCGGACACTGAAGCTTTCTTT. The variable domain in full, completed from reference TRBV7-9 and TRBJ1-1, reads DTGVSQNPRHKITKRGQNVTFRCDPISEHNRLYWYRQTLGQGPEFLTYFQNEAQLEKSRLLSDRFSAERPKGSFSTLEIQRTEQGDSAMYLCASSPLTSPPDTEAFFGQGTRLTVV.

The chain combines TRBV4-2 with TRBJ1-2; possibly TRBD1 for D (6 bases). The germline V gene encodes CDR1 LGHNA and CDR2 YNFKEQ. V was shortened by 0 bases and J by 4 bases, with 12 bases between the two germline ends. This CDR3 region has 15 residues. CDR3 sequence reads: CASSQDWGQGYGYTF. Written as DNA, the CDR3 is TGTGCCAGCAGCCAAGATTGGGGGCAGGGCTATGGCTACACCTTC.

The V gene is TRBV3-1 (or the pseudogene TRBV3-2), the J gene TRBJ1-4; D remains ambiguous. The CDR3 consists of 14 residues. Trimming stripped 4 bases from V and 5 bases from J, with 11 bases between. The germline V gene has CDR1 LGHDT and CDR2 YNNKEL (reference sequence). For the CDR3, the DNA is TGTGCCAGCAGCCCACCGAGGGAGAATGAAAAACTGTTTTTT. The encoded protein is CASSPPRENEKLFF.